This TCR beta chain derives from a study of OX40 agonist ivuxolimab in advanced cancers. Study-wide context: Ivuxolimab, which targeted the costimulatory receptor OX40 (CD134), was an agonistic, fully human IgG2 monoclonal antibody. The paper reports the monotherapy dose-escalation portion (N of about 51 patients) of the phase I ivuxolimab trial. Partial responses were achieved by three dose-escalation patients, of whom one had hepatocellular carcinoma and two had cutaneous melanoma. Prior anti-PD-1, anti-PD-L1 or anti-CTLA-4 therapy was permitted, and checkpoint inhibitors had been received by 40% to 50% of dose-escalation patients. Peripheral TCRbeta sequencing was intended to test whether TCR sequence diversity was altered and clonal T-cell expansion was caused by ivuxolimab. Intravenous ivuxolimab was administered to patients every 2 weeks at six dose levels: 0.01, 0.1, 0.3, 1.5, 3 and 10 mg/kg. Of the roughly 50 dose-escalation patients, hepatocellular carcinoma was present in around 19, melanoma in around 15, renal cell carcinoma in 9 and head and neck cancer in 9. In the dose-escalation cohort, around 80% of patients were male, and the mean age was approximately 60 years with a range of 23 to 79. Study-level results and caveats: Antigen specificity was not determined for the clonally expanded peripheral T cells. At doses of 0.1 to 3.0 mg/kg, clonal expansion of both CD4+ and CD8+ blood T cells was observed from baseline to week 6. In the 0.1-3.0 mg/kg groups, partial responders had among the lowest normalized peripheral clonal expansion, particularly in CD8+ T cells. Low levels of normalized T-cell clonal expansion were also seen in some patients who did not respond. After ivuxolimab, more expanded clones were found on average in CD8+ T cells than in CD4+ T cells.

The CDR3, cysteine through phenylalanine, is 13 amino acids long. The kept DNA is CDR3 alone, 39 bases in frame from the first base. CDR1 and CDR2, per the germline V gene, are SQVTM and ANQGSEA. V loses 6 bases, J loses 5 bases, and the germline ends lie 16 bases apart. Genomic DNA was extracted from sorted cells for sequencing of the TCRbeta CDR3 region. The immunoSEQ Assay was used for sequencing of TCRbeta CDR3 regions. TCRdb holds this immuneACCESS table with in-frame rearrangements only. Some clones are missing; in checked studies, unresolved V genes explain under half, and the rest has no known cause. The sample includes tens of thousands of clones, with roughly 82% observed a single time. The top ten clonotypes cover 4% to 6% of the sample. The trial excluded patients who had a history of autoimmune disease or who were on systemic immunosuppression. Peripheral blood for TCR sequencing was collected from all dose cohorts at baseline, on cycle 4 day 1, and on cycle 7 day 1. The samples were taken from a phase I, first-in-human, multicenter, open-label dose-escalation trial of ivuxolimab. The trial enrolled adults with locally advanced or metastatic head and neck squamous cell, hepatocellular, melanoma or renal cell carcinoma. Before TCR sequencing, CD4+ T cells and CD8+ T cells from peripheral blood were sorted into separate populations.

With regard to this clone: Its antigen has not been determined. Base qualities are missing; no much larger clone stands one base away.

The chain is assembled from TRBV29-1 and TRBJ1-2, with an unclear D gene assignment. The receptor comes from an adult with an advanced solid tumor such as melanoma, head and neck, liver or kidney cancer. This specimen consisted of CD4+ or CD8+ T cells sorted from blood, obtained in a trial of the OX40 agonist ivuxolimab. The CDR3 protein: CSVTGKRLYGYTF. DNA sequence: TGCAGCGTAACGGGAAAACGACTTTATGGCTACACCTTC.